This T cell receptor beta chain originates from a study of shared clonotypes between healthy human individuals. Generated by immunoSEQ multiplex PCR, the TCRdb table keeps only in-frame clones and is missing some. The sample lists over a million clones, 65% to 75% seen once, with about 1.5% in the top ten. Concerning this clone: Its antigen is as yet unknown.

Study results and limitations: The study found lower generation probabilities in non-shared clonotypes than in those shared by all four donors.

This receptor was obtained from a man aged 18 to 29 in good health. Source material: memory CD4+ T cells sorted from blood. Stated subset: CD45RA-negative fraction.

CDR3 amino acids: CASSQVEGTNEKLFF. The CDR3 region has the DNA TGCGCCAGCAGCCAAGTAGAAGGAACTAATGAAAAACTGTTTTTT. The chain uses TRBV4-1 and TRBJ1-4, with D hard to call. The CDR3 totals 15 residues. V was shortened by 1 base and J by 1 base, with 7 bases between the two germline ends. CDR1 MGHRA and CDR2 YSYEKL come from the germline V gene.